This record concerns one T cell receptor beta chain sequence. Its antigen is unknown. An end of the junction does not agree with germline; a read error may underlie this. This entry is derived from a study of CD8 T cells in ankylosing spondylitis. MiXCR was run by TCRdb on the 5' RACE reads, yielding one entry per CDR3 protein. The table shows 150,000 to 200,000 distinct CDR3 sequences, with 18% occurring only once. Notes on the study in general: From matched ankylosing spondylitis synovial fluid, disease-linked clones were reportedly recovered at significantly enriched levels. For ankylosing spondylitis blood, a TCR beta motif of about eight highly homologous variants appeared characteristic.

The sample taken for sequencing was blood, either unsorted or a sorted T cell fraction (not recorded which). This clonotype originated in a male donor with ankylosing spondylitis or in good health (not recorded which).

This CDR3 is CAGSPSNYGYTF. CDR3 nucleotide sequence: TGTGCCGGCAGCCCCAGTAACTATGGCTACACCTTC. The chain joins TRBV11-2 to TRBJ1-2, with no clear D. Looked up from germline, CDR1 is SGHAT and CDR2 is FQNNGV. The CDR3 sequence is 12 residues long.